Included here is one TCR beta chain sequence, with context. What it binds is unknown. This specimen belongs to a study of early T cells in non-severe SARS-CoV-2 infection. Study overall: Unsorted whole blood bulk RNA was sequenced, with unpaired chains. General study findings and limits: The VDJdb matching leaned toward anti-spike CD8 responses and overlooked private and CD4 specificities.

TCRdb redid the calling of the 5' RACE reads with MiXCR, one entry per CDR3 protein. The profile shows approximately 45,000 distinct CDR3 sequences, approximately 7.1% of them singletons. Germline V lookup: CDR1 MNHEY, CDR2 SMNVEV (reference sequence). This CDR3 contains 13 residues. Between the trimmed V and J ends, which lost 8 bases and 6 bases, there was a span of 16 bases. This chain joins TRBV27 and TRBJ1-2; no definite D call. The specimen sequenced was whole blood. The sequence came from an adult who was a healthcare worker with PCR-confirmed SARS-CoV-2 infection or an uninfected control (not recorded which). Here the CDR3 DNA reads TGTGCCAGCGCCCCTCACCCGGCCGATGGCTACACCTTC. Protein product: CASAPHPADGYTF.